The 21 T cell receptor beta chains in this list originate from one sample, sequenced in a study of identical twins. TCRdb reanalysed the 5' RACE reads using MiXCR and keeps one entry per CDR3 protein. In the table there are approximately 1.8 million distinct CDR3 sequences, roughly a third of which are singletons. The specimen was cord blood. These TCRs come from a newborn girl in good health.

This clonotype was detected only a few times. The chain joins TRBV5-1 to TRBJ2-5, with D possibly TRBD2 on 5 matching bases. The V end was cut by 0 bases, the J end by 5 bases, with 17 bases between. Germline V gene data show CDR1 as SGHRS and CDR2 as YFSETQ. The length of the CDR3 is 16 residues. The CDR3 nucleotides are TGCGCCAGCAGCTTGGAGCGGCTCTATATAACGGAGACCCAGTACTTC. Protein: CASSLERLYITETQYF.

Ten or more counts support this clonotype. The junction and the germline gene differ at one end; a read error may be behind it. The J gene is TRBJ2-5, the V gene TRBV5-1; possible D gene TRBD2, 5 bases. The CDR3 has 14 amino acids. In germline, CDR1 is SGHRS, CDR2 YFSETQ. The CDR3: CASSLVRGQETQYF. In DNA form, the CDR3 reads TGTGCCAGCAGCTTAGTACGGGGTCAAGAGACCCAGTACTTC.

The chain has TRBV3-1 and TRBJ2-3; TRBD2 matches at 9 bases. The CDR3 consists of 16 residues. V gave up 1 base and J gave up 4 bases; unmatched junction bases: 6. Germline V gene lookup returns CDR1 LGHDT and CDR2 YNNKEL (reference sequence). The CDR3 DNA reads as TGTGCCAGCAGCCAAGGTCCGGGACTAGCAGCAGATACGCAGTATTTT. Residues: CASSQGPGLAADTQYF.

Notes on this clonotype: Mismatch with germline at one junction end may stem from a read error. The chain employs TRBV11-2 and TRBJ2-5; possibly TRBD1 for D (7 bases). The DNA end lines up better with TRBJ2-7; the J call may be wrong. This CDR3 contains 13 residues. The germline V gene has CDR1 SGHAT and CDR2 FQNNGV. In nucleotides, the CDR3 is TGTGCCATCAGCTTAGGAGGGGGCCACGAGCAGTACTTC. Translating it yields CAISLGGGHEQYF.

The gene calls are TRBV11-2 and TRBJ2-1; TRBD2 might be the D (5 bases). The CDR3 is 16 amino acids. V was cut by 4 bases and J by 9 bases, with 22 bases left in between. CDR1 and CDR2 (germline): SGHAT, FQNNGV. The chain's CDR3 is CASSSRTGLGGPEQFF. As DNA, the CDR3 is TGTGCCAGCAGCTCCCGAACCGGTTTAGGAGGTCCTGAGCAGTTCTTC. Using reference TRBV11-2 and TRBJ2-1 for the parts outside the CDR3, the full variable domain is EAGVAQSPRYKIIEKRQSVAFWCNPISGHATLYWYQQILGQGPKLLIQFQNNGVVDDSQLPKDRFSAERLKGVDSTLKIQPAKLEDSAVYLCASSSRTGLGGPEQFFGPGTRLTVL.

With regard to this clonotype: This may come from a read error, since a much larger clone is one base off. The rearrangement links TRBV6-5 to TRBJ2-1, with D hard to call. This CDR3 spans 15 amino acids. Germline CDR1 is MNHEY and CDR2 is SVGAGI. The DNA for the CDR3 is TGTGCCGGCAGTTACTCGATAAATGTTATAAATGAGCAGTTCTTC. Translated, it gives CAGSYSINVINEQFF.

J is TRBJ2-1 and V is TRBV12-3 or TRBV12-4; 11 bases fit TRBD2. The closer fit of TRBJ2-7 to the DNA end suggests the J call may be wrong. The CDR3 length is 15 residues. CDR3 loop: CASRGLAATYNEQYF. In nucleotides, the CDR3 is TGTGCCAGCAGGGGACTAGCGGCTACCTACAATGAGCAGTACTTC.

The chain uses TRBV2 and TRBJ2-5; TRBD1 agrees at 12 bases. CDR1 is SNHLY and CDR2 is FYNNEI in the germline V gene. V lost 7 bases to trimming and J lost 11 bases; unmatched junction nucleotides: 11. This CDR3 region has 14 residues. The CDR3 is CASMPGTGGNEQYF. In nucleotides, the CDR3 is TGTGCCAGCATGCCCGGGACAGGGGGCAATGAGCAGTACTTC.

This clonotype has more than one count but fewer than ten. The chain links TRBV4-2 to TRBJ2-1; D unclear. The CDR3 is made up of 13 amino acids. Per germline, CDR1 LGHNA and CDR2 YNFKEQ. Trimming pared 4 bases from V and 10 bases from J, leaving 14 bases between. For the CDR3, the DNA is TGTGCCAGCAGCCCCGGCGGCCCAGCCGAGCAGTTCTTC. This translates into CASSPGGPAEQFF.

V gene TRBV9 combines with J gene TRBJ1-3; D possibly corresponds to TRBD1 (6 bases). CDR3 length equals 16 residues. With 2 bases removed from V and 4 bases from J, the gap between germline ends came to 16 bases. The germline V gene has CDR1 SGDLS and CDR2 YYNGEE. The CDR3 protein is CASSVSPGGMGNTIYF. In nucleotides, the CDR3 is TGTGCCAGCAGCGTTTCCCCCGGGGGCATGGGAAACACCATATATTTT.

This chain connects TRBV5-1 to TRBJ2-3; no clear D gene. The CDR3 extends over 13 amino acids. Germline loops: CDR1 SGHRS, CDR2 YFSETQ. Trimming left V 6 bases short and J 0 bases short, with 8 bases between. CDR3 loop: CASTAASTDTQYF. The CDR3 nucleotides read TGCGCCAGCACCGCGGCTAGCACAGATACGCAGTATTTT.

This clonotype came up a few times. The CDR3 loop reads CSASPHRIRSYGYTF. The DNA for the CDR3 is TGCAGTGCTAGCCCACATCGCATTAGGAGCTATGGCTACACCTTC. This rearrangement joins TRBV20-1 to TRBJ1-2; no definite D call. Germline loops: CDR1 DFQATT, CDR2 SNEGSKA (reference sequence). Trimming shortened V by 3 bases and J by 4 bases, and 18 bases separated the two germline ends. The length of the CDR3 is 15 residues.

The chain uses TRBV6-6 and TRBJ1-4; 9 nucleotides line up with TRBD1. With V trimmed by 7 bases and J by 7 bases, 4 bases remained unmatched. Germline CDR1 and CDR2: MNHNY and SVGAGI (reference sequence). The CDR3 has 13 amino acids. The CDR3 protein is CASTDRGGEKLFF. The CDR3 DNA is TGTGCCAGCACGGACAGGGGAGGTGAAAAACTGTTTTTT.

The rearrangement links TRBV4-1 to TRBJ2-4, with 7 bases identical to TRBD1. The assigned J gene may be wrong: the sequence end matches TRBJ2-7 better. The CDR3 contains 16 residues. Germline V gene data show CDR1 as MGHRA and CDR2 as YSYEKL. CDR3 protein: CASSLHGQALSYEQYF. In DNA, the CDR3 is TGCGCCAGCAGCCTCCACGGACAGGCCCTCTCCTACGAGCAGTACTTC.

This clonotype was detected only a few times. This chain connects TRBV7-8 to TRBJ2-7; TRBD2 matches 9 bases. With 6 bases clipped from V and 3 bases from J, the junction kept 9 bases outside the gene matches. This CDR3 has 15 residues. The germline V gene has CDR1 SGHVS and CDR2 FQNEAQ. CDR3 DNA: TGTGCCAGCAGTTCGACCGGGACTAGCCTCTACGAGCAGTACTTC. Residues: CASSSTGTSLYEQYF.

The chain couples TRBV18 to TRBJ2-7; the match to TRBD2 covers 8 bases. The CDR3 spans 14 residues. Losses at the gene ends were 6 bases for V and 4 bases for J; bases not matched to a gene: 8. From germline, CDR1 is KGHSH and CDR2 LQKENI. CDR3 sequence (DNA): TGTGCCAGCTCGCAACTAGCGGCGACATACGAGCAGTACTTC. Its translation is CASSQLAATYEQYF.

The rearrangement links TRBV3-1 to TRBJ2-6; no reliable D call. CDR3 size: 17 residues. V was clipped by 0 bases and J by 0 bases, with 9 bases between them. The V gene's germline CDR1 is LGHDT and CDR2 YNNKEL (reference sequence). CDR3 nucleotide sequence: TGTGCCAGCAGCCAAGATCGTGGAAGCTCTGGGGCCAACGTCCTGACTTTC. Its protein is CASSQDRGSSGANVLTF.

This clonotype has only one observation. This rearrangement joins TRBV10-3 to TRBJ2-3, with a weak D call TRBD2 (7 bases). Trimming removed 8 bases at V and 2 bases at J, with 14 bases between. The CDR3 totals 14 residues. Germline V CDR1 and CDR2: ENHRY, SYGVKD. The CDR3 is CAIGGGGHTDTQYF. The CDR3 coding sequence is TGTGCCATCGGAGGGGGAGGGCACACAGATACGCAGTATTTT.

The V gene is TRBV2, the J gene TRBJ1-5, with 8 bases aligning to TRBD1. V shed 6 bases, J shed 0 bases, and the junction held 13 bases outside the gene matches. The CDR3 covers 18 residues. Germline V gene sequence: CDR1 SNHLY, CDR2 FYNNEI. The CDR3 nucleotides read TGTGCCAGCAGCAAAATCCGGGACAGGCCTTATAGCAATCAGCCCCAGCATTTT. Translating it yields CASSKIRDRPYSNQPQHF.

In this sample, this clonotype turned up a few times. V is TRBV7-9 and J is TRBJ2-1; D gene uncertain. This CDR3 is 12 amino acids long. CDR1 and CDR2 from the germline V gene are SEHNR and FQNEAQ (reference sequence). V was cut by 8 bases and J by 7 bases, with 12 bases left in between. In nucleotides, the CDR3 is TGTGCCAGCGCAACTCAGGTTAATGAGCAGTTCTTC. Translating gives CASATQVNEQFF.

This chain joins TRBV7-2 and TRBJ2-7; 7 bases are shared with TRBD2. V trimming: 6 bases; J trimming: 0 bases; junction bases outside the gene matches: 8. Germline V gene lookup returns CDR1 SGHTA and CDR2 FQGNSA. The CDR3 totals 15 residues. CDR3 in amino acids: CASRGRREFSYEQYF. DNA of the CDR3: TGTGCCAGCAGGGGGAGGCGGGAGTTCTCCTACGAGCAGTACTTC.